This TCR beta chain comes out of a study of blood T cell repertoires in COVID-19. Deletions cut 5 bases from V and 0 bases from J, with 8 bases between. The CDR3 has 15 amino acids. Germline loops: CDR1 SGHAT, CDR2 FQDESV (reference sequence). Data came from immunoSEQ multiplex PCR; TCRdb stores just in-frame clones and leaves some out. The repertoire includes 200,000 to 250,000 clones, 84% of them detected once, and 6.8% sits in the top ten. Two negative PCRs, clearance, or symptom resolution were required of recovered Cohort 3 donors. The sample was PBMCs or T cells enriched from blood (not recorded which). The chain couples TRBV11-1 to TRBJ2-6; maybe TRBD1 (5 bases). This receptor was identified in a woman aged 40 to 55 who had recovered from COVID-19. CDR3 bases: TGTGCCAGCAGCCCGACAGCCTCTGGGGCCAACGTCCTGACTTTC. This codes for CASSPTASGANVLTF.